These 25 T cell receptor beta chains were sequenced from one sample in a study of Ad26.COV2.S vaccination and SARS-CoV-2 variants. Treatment meaning: approximately 18 received Ad26.COV2.S at low or high dose, single or two shots; several received placebo; per-sample allocation not given. At day 63 after the first vaccine or placebo injection, samples were drawn. Clones were sequenced by immunoSEQ multiplex PCR, and TCRdb holds only the in-frame ones, with some missing. The data hold roughly 400,000 clones, with 89% observed a single time. Sample: peripheral blood, taken in a trial of Ad26.COV2.S vaccine versus placebo. These receptors came from a person aged 18-60 years who received the Ad26.COV2.S COVID-19 vaccine or a placebo.

V usage is TRBV30 and J usage is TRBJ2-1; TRBD2 agrees at 10 bases. The V segment lost 6 bases and the J segment 7 bases; nucleotides outside the gene matches: 9. CDR3 length: 14 residues. Looked up from germline, CDR1 is GTSNPN and CDR2 is SVGIG (reference sequence). Written as DNA, the CDR3 is TGTGCCTGTATTTCTAGCGGGAGTGGGAATGAGCAGTTCTTC. This gives the protein CACISSGSGNEQFF.

The chain employs TRBV7-8 and TRBJ2-7; weak D call: TRBD1 (6 bases). The ends were cut back, 5 bases at V and 3 bases at J, with 14 bases in the middle. The length of the CDR3 is 14 residues. Germline V gene lookup returns CDR1 SGHVS and CDR2 FQNEAQ. CDR3 amino acids: CASSVRDNYYEQYF. The DNA of the CDR3 is TGTGCCAGCAGCGTCCGGGACAACTACTACGAGCAGTACTTC.

This chain joins TRBV14 and TRBJ1-4; no clear D. Trimming cost V 1 base and J 4 bases, with 10 bases left between them. CDR3 size: 15 residues. Germline CDR1 reads SGHDN; CDR2 reads FVKESK. The CDR3 DNA sequence: TGTGCCAGCAGCCAAGGTTTCAGTAATAATGAAAAACTGTTTTTT. Protein: CASSQGFSNNEKLFF.

For the CDR3, the DNA is TGTGCCAGCAGCCCTACAGGGACCACTGAAGCTTTCTTT. Translating it yields CASSPTGTTEAFF. The V call is TRBV7-2, the J call TRBJ1-1, with D possibly TRBD1 on 6 matching bases. CDR3 length: 13 residues. With 5 bases removed from V and 4 bases from J, the gap between germline ends came to 11 bases. Germline loops: CDR1 SGHTA, CDR2 FQGNSA.

V gene TRBV11-2 combines with J gene TRBJ2-1, with a possible D match to TRBD1 (6 bases). This CDR3 has 15 amino acids. Trimming removed 5 bases from V and 4 bases from J, with 15 bases in between. Germline lookup yields CDR1 SGHAT and CDR2 FQNNGV. CDR3 coding DNA: TGTGCCAGCAGCAGCTTGAAAGGGGGTTACAATGAGCAGTTCTTC. This sequence encodes CASSSLKGGYNEQFF.

This clone has only one observation. The chain has TRBV11-3 and TRBJ2-5, with D possibly TRBD2 on 6 matching bases. The CDR3 runs to 17 residues. Germline-derived CDR1 and CDR2 are SGHNT and YENEEA. V lost 1 base, J lost 5 bases, and 20 bases lay in between. CDR3 nucleotide sequence: TGTGCCAGCAGCTTAGGGAAGTCTAGCGTACCCACCGAGACCCAGTACTTC. It is translated as CASSLGKSSVPTETQYF.

DNA for the CDR3: TGTGCCAGCCCCCCCCCGAGGGGAAACACTGAAGCTTTCTTT. Its translation is CASPPPRGNTEAFF. The chain is built from TRBV6-5 and TRBJ1-1; a weak D match, TRBD1 (5 bases). The germline gives CDR1 MNHEY, CDR2 SVGAGI. Deletions cut 8 bases from V and 2 bases from J, with 15 bases between. The CDR3 has 14 amino acids.

The chain joins TRBV27 to TRBJ2-7; possible D gene TRBD2, 6 bases. Trimming pared 5 bases from V and 1 base from J, leaving 15 bases between. CDR3 length equals 15 residues. Germline V gene lookup returns CDR1 MNHEY and CDR2 SMNVEV (reference sequence). In nucleotides, the CDR3 is TGTGCCAGCAGTACCTTGGCGGGACTTTCCTACGAGCAGTACTTC. Amino acid sequence: CASSTLAGLSYEQYF.

In this sample, this clone turned up a few times. The genes are TRBV5-8 and TRBJ2-7; 8 bases are shared with TRBD1. This CDR3 has 17 amino acids. Germline CDR1 is SGHTS and CDR2 is YDEGEE. J was trimmed by 1 base and V by 1 base; bases with no gene match: 10. CDR3 sequence: CASSLTGTGFYSYEQYF. Here the CDR3 DNA reads TGTGCCAGCAGCTTGACCGGGACAGGCTTCTATTCCTACGAGCAGTACTTC.

This chain links TRBV6-5 with TRBJ1-2, with D maybe TRBD1 (6 bases). CDR1 is MNHEY, CDR2 SVGAGI, per germline. This CDR3 comprises 15 residues. The V and J ends lost 8 bases and 1 base respectively, with 17 bases between them. CDR3 protein: CASALGGGGNYGYTF. The CDR3 DNA follows: TGTGCCAGCGCCCTCGGGGGAGGGGGTAACTATGGCTACACCTTC.

This sequence joins TRBV11-2 and TRBJ2-4, with D possibly matching TRBD2 (5 bases). Trimming took 0 bases from V and 8 from J, leaving 8 bases between them. This CDR3 contains 13 residues. The germline V gene encodes CDR1 SGHAT and CDR2 FQNNGV. The CDR3 reads CASSLEGSYIQYF. The CDR3 nucleotides are TGTGCCAGCAGCTTAGAGGGGAGCTACATTCAGTACTTC.

The gene calls are TRBV2 and TRBJ1-1; D is undetermined. V was pared by 3 bases and J by 1 base, with 12 bases between. The length of the CDR3 is 15 residues. The germline CDR1 and CDR2 sequences are SNHLY and FYNNEI. Here the CDR3 reads CASSDVGVQNTEAFF. CDR3 in DNA: TGTGCCAGCAGTGACGTGGGCGTACAGAACACTGAAGCTTTCTTT.

The chain links TRBV5-4 to TRBJ2-5; TRBD2 matches at 8 bases. Trimming at V came to 4 bases and at J to 3 bases, leaving 5 bases not matched to a gene. The CDR3 covers 14 residues. CDR1 SGHNT and CDR2 YYREEE come from the germline V gene (reference sequence). Here the CDR3 DNA reads TGTGCCAGCAGCCAGACTAGCGCAAAAGAGACCCAGTACTTC. Its protein product is CASSQTSAKETQYF.

The rearrangement uses TRBV3-1 (or the pseudogene TRBV3-2) and TRBJ2-5; 13 bases map to TRBD2. This CDR3 has 18 amino acids. Per the germline V gene, CDR1 is LGHDT and CDR2 is YNNKEL (reference sequence). V trimming: 3 bases; J trimming: 2 bases; junction bases outside the gene matches: 9. This CDR3 reads CASSQRLAGGLGQETQYF. Here the CDR3 DNA reads TGTGCCAGCAGCCAGCGACTAGCGGGAGGCCTAGGACAAGAGACCCAGTACTTC.

This clone was counted between two and nine times. The V call is TRBV7-9, the J call TRBJ1-1; D call uncertain. Germline-derived CDR1 and CDR2 are SEHNR and FQNEAQ (reference sequence). The CDR3 runs to 14 residues. The V gene lost 2 bases and the J gene lost 3 bases, with 10 bases spanning the gap. CDR3 sequence: CASSLIRFDTEAFF. The CDR3 coding sequence is TGTGCCAGCAGCTTAATCAGGTTTGACACTGAAGCTTTCTTT. Together with reference TRBV7-9 and TRBJ1-1, the CDR3 gives the full variable domain: DTGVSQNPRHKITKRGQNVTFRCDPISEHNRLYWYRQTLGQGPEFLTYFQNEAQLEKSRLLSDRFSAERPKGSFSTLEIQRTEQGDSAMYLCASSLIRFDTEAFFGQGTRLTVV.

In nucleotides, the CDR3 is TGTGCCAGCAGTGGGGGACAGGGAGGTAAACAGCCCCAGCATTTT. Its protein product is CASSGGQGGKQPQHF. The rearrangement links TRBV28 to TRBJ1-5; TRBD1 matches 9 bases. J gave up 7 bases and V 5 bases, and 9 bases lay outside the gene matches. CDR3 length: 15 amino acids. Germline V gene lookup returns CDR1 MDHEN and CDR2 SYDVKM.

The chain is built from TRBV6-5 and TRBJ1-1; D unclear. This CDR3 contains 13 residues. The V gene lost 2 bases and the J gene lost 7 bases, with 11 bases spanning the gap. Germline CDR1 is MNHEY and CDR2 is SVGAGI. The CDR3 sequence is CASSYGREDEAFF. The CDR3 nucleotides are TGTGCCAGCAGTTACGGGAGGGAGGATGAAGCTTTCTTT.

J is TRBJ2-3 and V is TRBV6-4; D not resolved. The germline V and J ends were trimmed by 4 bases and 2 bases, with 10 bases remaining between them. CDR3 length: 14 residues. The V gene's germline CDR1 is MRHNA and CDR2 SNTAGT. CDR3 residues: CASSAGPATDTQYF. The CDR3 nucleotides read TGTGCCAGCAGTGCTGGTCCCGCCACAGATACGCAGTATTTT.

V is TRBV6-1 and J is TRBJ2-1; perhaps D is TRBD1 or TRBD2 (6 bases each). Trimming stripped 1 base from V and 13 bases from J, with 11 bases between. The CDR3 consists of 12 residues. Germline loops: CDR1 MNHNS, CDR2 SASEGT. CDR3 sequence (DNA): TGTGCCAGCAGTGAAGAGGGGGGAACCCAGTTCTTC. This gives the protein CASSEEGGTQFF.

V gene TRBV15 combines with J gene TRBJ1-2, with 7 nucleotides matching TRBD1. The CDR3 totals 15 residues. Losses at the gene ends were 4 bases for V and 4 bases for J; bases not matched to a gene: 9. CDR1 and CDR2 from the germline V gene are LNHNV and YYDKDF (reference sequence). The CDR3 DNA follows: TGTGCCACCAGCAAAGGGACAGACTCCAGCTATGGCTACACCTTC. This encodes CATSKGTDSSYGYTF. The full variable domain, rest sourced from reference TRBV15 and TRBJ1-2, is DAMVIQNPRYQVTQFGKPVTLSCSQTLNHNVMYWYQQKSSQAPKLLFHYYDKDFNNEADTPDNFQSRRPNTSFCFLDIRSPGLGDTAMYLCATSKGTDSSYGYTFGSGTRLTVV.

The chain recombines TRBV28 with TRBJ1-4; D gene uncertain. Germline assignment: CDR1 MDHEN and CDR2 SYDVKM. There are 15 residues in the CDR3. The V and J ends lost 5 bases and 2 bases respectively, with 12 bases between them. CDR3 DNA: TGTGCCAGCAGTAGTCCGGGCGGCACTAATGAAAAACTGTTTTTT. Its translation: CASSSPGGTNEKLFF.

The chain joins TRBV10-3 to TRBJ1-1; maybe TRBD1 (5 bases). This CDR3 is built from 14 residues. CDR1 is ENHRY, CDR2 SYGVKD, per germline. Trimming took off 7 bases at V and 4 bases at J, with 16 bases between the two ends. The CDR3 region is CAITNLGGGTEAFF. The CDR3 nucleotides are TGTGCCATCACCAACCTAGGCGGGGGCACTGAAGCTTTCTTT.

The rearrangement links TRBV30 to TRBJ1-1; 7 bases fit TRBD1. Germline CDR1 is GTSNPN and CDR2 is SVGIG (reference sequence). The CDR3 runs to 12 residues. J lost 5 bases, V lost 4 bases, and 4 bases had no gene match. The CDR3 DNA follows: TGTGCCTGGACCCCAGGGGGTACTGAAGCTTTCTTT. Its translation: CAWTPGGTEAFF.

The rearrangement links TRBV27 to TRBJ2-3; TRBD2 might be the D (6 bases). Germline V gene data show CDR1 as MNHEY and CDR2 as SMNVEV (reference sequence). This CDR3 is 13 amino acids long. Trimming cost V 2 bases and J 8 bases, with 11 bases left between them. The DNA of the CDR3 is TGTGCCAGCAGTTTACAGCCCGGGGGTACGCAGTATTTT. Encoded protein: CASSLQPGGTQYF.

This clone is a singleton in its sample. The chain employs TRBV15 and TRBJ2-3; TRBD1 matches 10 bases. Trimming took 4 bases from V and 2 from J; bases not matched to a gene: 3. The germline V gene encodes CDR1 LNHNV and CDR2 YYDKDF (reference sequence). This CDR3 has 15 residues. CDR3 bases: TGTGCCACCAGCAAGGGACAGGGGCCCACAGATACGCAGTATTTT. Protein product: CATSKGQGPTDTQYF.